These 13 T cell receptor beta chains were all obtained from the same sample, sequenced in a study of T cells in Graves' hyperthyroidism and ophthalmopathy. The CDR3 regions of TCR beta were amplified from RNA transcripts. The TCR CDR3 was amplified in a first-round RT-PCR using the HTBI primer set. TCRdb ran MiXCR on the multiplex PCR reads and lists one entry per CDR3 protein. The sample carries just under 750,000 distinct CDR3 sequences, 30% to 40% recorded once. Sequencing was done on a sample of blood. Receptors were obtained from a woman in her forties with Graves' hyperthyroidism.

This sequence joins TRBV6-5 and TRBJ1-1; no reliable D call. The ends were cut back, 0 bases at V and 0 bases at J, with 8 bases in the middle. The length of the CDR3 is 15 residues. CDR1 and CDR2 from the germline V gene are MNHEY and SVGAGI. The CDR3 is CASSYSGRMNTEAFF. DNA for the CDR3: TGTGCCAGCAGTTACTCGGGCAGAATGAACACTGAAGCTTTCTTT.

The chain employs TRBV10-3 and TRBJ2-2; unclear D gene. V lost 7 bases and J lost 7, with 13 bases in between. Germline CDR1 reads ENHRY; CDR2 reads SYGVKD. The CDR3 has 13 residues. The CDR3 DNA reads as TGTGCCATCACTATAGACAAGGGCGGGGAGCTGTTTTTT. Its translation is CAITIDKGGELFF.

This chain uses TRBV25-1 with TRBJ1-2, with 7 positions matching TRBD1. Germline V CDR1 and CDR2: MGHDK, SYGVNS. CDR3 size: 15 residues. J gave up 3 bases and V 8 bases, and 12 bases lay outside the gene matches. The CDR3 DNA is TGTGCCAGCCTGAGGGGGGACAGAAATTACTATGGCTACACCTTC. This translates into CASLRGDRNYYGYTF.

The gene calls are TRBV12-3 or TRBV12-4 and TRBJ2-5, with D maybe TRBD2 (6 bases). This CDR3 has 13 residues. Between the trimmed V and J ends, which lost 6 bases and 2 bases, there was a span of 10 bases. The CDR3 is CASREGVQETQYF. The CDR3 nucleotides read TGTGCCAGCAGGGAGGGAGTACAAGAGACCCAGTACTTC.

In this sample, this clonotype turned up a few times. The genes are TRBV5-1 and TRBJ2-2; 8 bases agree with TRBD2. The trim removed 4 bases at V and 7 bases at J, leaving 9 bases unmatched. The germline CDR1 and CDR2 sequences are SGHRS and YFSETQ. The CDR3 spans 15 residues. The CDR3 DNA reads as TGCGCCAGCAGCCAAGCCGGGGGGGCCGACGGGGAGCTGTTTTTT. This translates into CASSQAGGADGELFF.

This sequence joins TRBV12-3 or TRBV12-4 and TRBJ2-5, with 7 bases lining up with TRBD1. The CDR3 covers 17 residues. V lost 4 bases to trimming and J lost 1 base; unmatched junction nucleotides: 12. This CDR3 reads CASSSFGFSGGQETQYF. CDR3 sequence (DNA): TGTGCCAGCAGTTCCTTCGGCTTCTCAGGGGGCCAAGAGACCCAGTACTTC.

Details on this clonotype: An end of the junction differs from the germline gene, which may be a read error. The CDR3 here is CATSSRDEGMNTKAFF. CDR3 DNA: TGTGCCACCAGCAGCCGGGACGAGGGGATGAACACTAAAGCTTTCTTT. The chain links TRBV15 to TRBJ1-1; maybe TRBD1 (5 bases). CDR3 length: 16 residues. Germline CDR1 is LNHNV and CDR2 is YYDKDF (reference sequence).

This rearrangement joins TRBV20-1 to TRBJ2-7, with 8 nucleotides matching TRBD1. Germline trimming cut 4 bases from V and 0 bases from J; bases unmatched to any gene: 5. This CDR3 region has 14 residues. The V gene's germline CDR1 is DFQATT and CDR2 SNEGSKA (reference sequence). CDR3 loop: CSATTGGYSYEQYF. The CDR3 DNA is TGCAGTGCTACTACAGGGGGATACTCCTACGAGCAGTACTTC.

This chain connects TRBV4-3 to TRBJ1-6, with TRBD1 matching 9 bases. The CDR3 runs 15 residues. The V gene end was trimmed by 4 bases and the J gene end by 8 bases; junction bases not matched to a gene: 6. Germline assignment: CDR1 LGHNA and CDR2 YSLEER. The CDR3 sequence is CASSPAGTGYSPLHF. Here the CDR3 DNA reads TGCGCCAGCAGCCCGGCCGGGACAGGGTATTCACCCCTCCACTTT.

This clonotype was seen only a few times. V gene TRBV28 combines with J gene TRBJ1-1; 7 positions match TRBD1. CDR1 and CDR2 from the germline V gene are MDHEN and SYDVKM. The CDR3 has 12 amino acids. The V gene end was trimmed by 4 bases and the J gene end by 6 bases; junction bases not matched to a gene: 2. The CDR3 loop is CASSSTGPEAFF. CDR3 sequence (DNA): TGTGCCAGCAGTTCGACAGGGCCTGAAGCTTTCTTT. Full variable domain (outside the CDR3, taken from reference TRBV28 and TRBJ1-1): DVKVTQSSRYLVKRTGEKVFLECVQDMDHENMFWYRQDPGLGLRLIYFSYDVKMKEKGDIPEGYSVSREKKERFSLILESASTNQTSMYLCASSSTGPEAFFGQGTRLTVV.

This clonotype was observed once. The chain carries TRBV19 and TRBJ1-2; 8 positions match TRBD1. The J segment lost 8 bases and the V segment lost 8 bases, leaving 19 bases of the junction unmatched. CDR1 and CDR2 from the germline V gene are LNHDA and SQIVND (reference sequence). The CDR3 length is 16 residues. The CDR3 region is CASSTSTGARDEGYTF. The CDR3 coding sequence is TGTGCCAGTTCTACGTCGACAGGGGCCAGGGACGAAGGCTACACCTTC.

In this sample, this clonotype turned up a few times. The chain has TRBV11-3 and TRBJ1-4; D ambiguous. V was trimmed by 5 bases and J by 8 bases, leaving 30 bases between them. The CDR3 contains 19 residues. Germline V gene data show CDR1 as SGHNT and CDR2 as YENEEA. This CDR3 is CASSRLFNEGSRHTEKLFF. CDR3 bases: TGTGCCAGCAGCCGACTTTTCAACGAAGGCAGTCGCCACACCGAAAAACTGTTTTTT.

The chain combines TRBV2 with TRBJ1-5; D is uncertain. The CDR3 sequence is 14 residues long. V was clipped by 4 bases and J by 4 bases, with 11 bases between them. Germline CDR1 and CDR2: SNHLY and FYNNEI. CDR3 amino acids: CASSALGLNQPQHF. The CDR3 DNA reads TGTGCCAGCAGTGCCCTGGGGTTAAATCAGCCCCAGCATTTT.